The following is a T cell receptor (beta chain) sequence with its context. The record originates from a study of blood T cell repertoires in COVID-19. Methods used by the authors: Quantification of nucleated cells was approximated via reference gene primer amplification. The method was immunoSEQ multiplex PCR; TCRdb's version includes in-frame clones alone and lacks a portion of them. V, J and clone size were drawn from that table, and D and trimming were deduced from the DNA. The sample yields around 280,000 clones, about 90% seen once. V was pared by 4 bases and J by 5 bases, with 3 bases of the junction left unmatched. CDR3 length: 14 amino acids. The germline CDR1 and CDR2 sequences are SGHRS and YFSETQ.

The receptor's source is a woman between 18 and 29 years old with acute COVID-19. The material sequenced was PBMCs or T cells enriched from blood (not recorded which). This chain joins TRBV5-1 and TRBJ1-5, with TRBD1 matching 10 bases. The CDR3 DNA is TGCGCCAGCAGCGTTGGACAGGGGGATCAGCCCCAGCATTTT. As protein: CASSVGQGDQPQHF.